This T cell receptor (beta chain) emerged from a study of CD8+ T cells in alopecia areata. General observations from the study: Tofacitinib significantly brought down scalp clonality and expanded CD8+ clones among top 100.

Reverse transcription of extracted RNA yielded cDNA, which provided the sequencing template. Clones were sequenced by immunoSEQ multiplex PCR, and TCRdb holds only the in-frame ones, with some missing. The table includes about 180,000 clones, 40% to 65% detected once. In regard to this clone: What it binds is not known.

V was pared by 6 bases and J by 6 bases, with 20 bases between. The CDR3 runs 15 residues. CDR1 and CDR2 from the germline V gene are MNHEY and SMNVEV (reference sequence). Treatment reported: oral pan-JAK inhibitor, 5-10 mg twice daily. Alopecia areata patients provided lesional scalp punch biopsies and peripheral blood. This specimen was CD8+ T cells sorted from blood, taken at week 24, from a patient treated with tofacitinib. This TCR was sampled from a human donor with alopecia areata. The V gene is TRBV27, the J gene TRBJ1-1; the D is unclear. In DNA form, the CDR3 reads TGTGCCAGCAGCCATCAACTCCCGCCGGTGTCTGAAGCTTTCTTT. This encodes CASSHQLPPVSEAFF.